Sequencing of this T cell receptor beta chain was carried out in a study of T cell changes during pregnancy in multiple sclerosis. Measured with immunoSEQ multiplex PCR; TCRdb has only the in-frame clones, and not every one. The sample carries about 39,000 clones, around nine tenths recorded once. The count of this clone is one. Germline trimming cut 6 bases from V and 4 bases from J; bases unmatched to any gene: 7. The CDR3 length is 15 residues. The germline V gene has CDR1 MGHRA and CDR2 YSYEKL. Sequencing used CD4+ T cells from peripheral blood mononuclear cells, obtained in the first trimester of pregnancy. This chain uses TRBV4-1 with TRBJ1-3, with 9 positions matching TRBD1. The receptor comes from a female donor in good health, enrolled as a control in a pregnancy study. The CDR3 DNA is TGCGCCAGCAGTCCAAGCGGACAGGGGGGAAACACCATATATTTT. Translating gives CASSPSGQGGNTIYF.